This record covers a single T cell receptor beta chain. The data originate from a study of blood T cell repertoires in COVID-19. Whole-study context: From the United States, Italy and Spain came samples of acute and convalescent COVID-19.

Study members were between about 18 and 90 years old and lived in about two dozen US regions. Which cohort a participant joined came from the clinical history participants gave. TCRdb keeps only in-frame clones here, not all; method: immunoSEQ multiplex PCR. The sample yields roughly 220,000 clones, 80% seen once. This clonotype was obtained from a man in his thirties or forties with acute COVID-19. The sequencing sample was made of PBMCs or T cells enriched from blood (not recorded which).

CDR3 region: CAWDTGMFDTEAFF. The DNA of the CDR3 is TGTGCCTGGGACACGGGAATGTTTGATACTGAAGCTTTCTTT. The genes are TRBV30 and TRBJ1-1; D unresolved. CDR3 length: 14 amino acids. CDR1 GTSNPN and CDR2 SVGIG come from the germline V gene (reference sequence). Trimming left V 5 bases short and J 5 bases short, with 18 bases between.